Shown below are 5 T cell receptor beta chains from a single sample sequenced in a study of blood T cell repertoires in COVID-19 (dated by TCRdb to the early 2020s). Library creation used the immunoSEQ multiplex PCR assay. Held by TCRdb, this immuneACCESS table contains in-frame sequences only and omits some clones. Under half of the omission traces to an unresolved V gene where checked; the cause of the rest is unknown. The sample has hundreds of thousands of clones on record, roughly 85% of them singletons. The ten most abundant clones make up about 4.8% of the sample. Sequencing used PBMCs or T cells enriched from blood (not recorded which). These receptors originate from a woman between 50 and 59 years old who had been exposed to COVID-19.

This rearrangement joins TRBV28 to TRBJ2-3; TRBD1 matches 8 bases. The CDR3 sequence is 15 residues long. With V trimmed by 6 bases and J by 2 bases, 7 bases remained unmatched. Germline CDR1 and CDR2: MDHEN and SYDVKM. The CDR3 here is CASSSQGAYTDTQYF. CDR3 nucleotides: TGTGCCAGCAGCTCCCAGGGGGCCTACACAGATACGCAGTATTTT. Full variable domain (rest looked up from reference TRBV28 and TRBJ2-3): DVKVTQSSRYLVKRTGEKVFLECVQDMDHENMFWYRQDPGLGLRLIYFSYDVKMKEKGDIPEGYSVSREKKERFSLILESASTNQTSMYLCASSSQGAYTDTQYFGPGTRLTVL.

The V gene is TRBV10-2, the J gene TRBJ1-5; D uncertain. The germline CDR1 and CDR2 sequences are WSHSY and SAAADI. Deletions cut 0 bases from V and 6 bases from J, with 18 bases between. The length of the CDR3 is 17 residues. The CDR3 sequence: CASSESEHGSRSQPQHF. DNA of the CDR3: TGCGCCAGCAGTGAGTCCGAGCACGGGTCTAGGAGTCAGCCCCAGCATTTT.

This clone was recorded once. The genes are TRBV5-6 and TRBJ1-1; 10 bases fit TRBD1. Germline V gives CDR1 SGHDT, CDR2 YYEEEE. The J segment lost 4 bases and the V segment lost 4 bases, leaving 7 bases of the junction unmatched. The CDR3 totals 15 residues. CDR3 region: CASSDGDRGRTEAFF. For the CDR3, the DNA is TGTGCCAGCAGCGACGGGGACAGGGGACGCACTGAAGCTTTCTTT.

The V and J genes are TRBV18 and TRBJ1-1; 8 nucleotides line up with TRBD1. Germline V gene lookup returns CDR1 KGHSH and CDR2 LQKENI. With V trimmed by 2 bases and J by 1 base, 12 bases remained unmatched. The CDR3 loop spans 18 amino acids. This CDR3 reads CASSPSTTPGGPNTEAFF. In DNA, the CDR3 is TGTGCCAGCTCACCATCTACAACTCCAGGGGGCCCGAACACTGAAGCTTTCTTT. Combining the CDR3 with reference TRBV18 and TRBJ1-1 gives the whole variable domain NAGVMQNPRHLVRRRGQEARLRCSPMKGHSHVYWYRQLPEEGLKFMVYLQKENIIDESGMPKERFSAEFPKEGPSILRIQQVVRGDSAAYFCASSPSTTPGGPNTEAFFGQGTRLTVV.

The V call is TRBV4-3, the J call TRBJ1-1; 10 nucleotides match TRBD1. From germline, CDR1 is LGHNA and CDR2 YSLEER. The CDR3 is made up of 15 amino acids. Trimming cost V 3 bases and J 6 bases; bases outside gene matches: 7. The CDR3 region is CASSHSDRGQAEAFF. The DNA for the CDR3 is TGCGCCAGCAGCCACTCAGACAGGGGGCAGGCTGAAGCTTTCTTT.